These 23 T cell receptor beta chains were all obtained from the same sample, sequenced in a study of CD8 T cells in ankylosing spondylitis. Findings and limits, study-wide: Apparently characteristic of ankylosing spondylitis blood was a TCR beta motif (about 8 highly homologous variants).

MiXCR was run by TCRdb on the 5' RACE reads, yielding one entry per CDR3 protein. The profile covers 500,000 to 650,000 distinct CDR3 sequences, with about 5.4% appearing a single time and roughly 3.5% taken by the ten largest. These receptors have no identified antigens. The specimen was blood, either unsorted or a sorted T cell fraction (not recorded which). These receptors were taken from a male donor with ankylosing spondylitis.

This clonotype was seen repeatedly, ten times or more. The CDR3 DNA sequence: TGCAGCGTTAGACGCAGCATGAACACTGAAGCTTTCTTT. This sequence encodes CSVRRSMNTEAFF. The chain uses TRBV29-1 and TRBJ1-1, with D hard to call. V gave up 5 bases and J gave up 0 bases, with 10 bases separating them. Per germline, CDR1 SQVTM and CDR2 ANQGSEA. This CDR3 is built from 13 residues.

The chain couples TRBV28 to TRBJ2-5, with a tentative D call TRBD1 (5 bases). The CDR3 extends over 14 amino acids. Germline CDR1 reads MDHEN; CDR2 reads SYDVKM. V was clipped by 6 bases and J by 2 bases, with 13 bases between them. CDR3 sequence (DNA): TGTGCCAGCAGAACAGGAGATTTTCAAGAGACCCAGTACTTC. Encoded protein: CASRTGDFQETQYF.

This chain connects TRBV6-2 or TRBV6-3 to TRBJ1-5; perhaps TRBD1 as D (6 bases). The CDR3 extends over 15 amino acids. CDR1 is MNHEY and CDR2 is SVGEGT in the germline V gene. V was trimmed by 5 bases and J by 7 bases, leaving 18 bases between them. CDR3 in DNA: TGTGCCAGCAGTGTAGGCAGGGGAGCCCGCCAGCCCCAGCATTTT. It yields the protein CASSVGRGARQPQHF.

This clonotype was counted many times. The V and J genes are TRBV12-3 or TRBV12-4 and TRBJ2-7; TRBD1 is a possible D gene (6 bases). The CDR3 consists of 16 residues. Trimming cost V 1 base and J 2 bases, with 15 bases left between them. In DNA form, the CDR3 reads TGTGCCAGCAGTTTAGTGGCAGGGGTAAGGACCTACGAGCAGTACTTC. This sequence encodes CASSLVAGVRTYEQYF.

Ten or more counts support this clonotype. Here the CDR3 DNA reads TGCAGTGCTAGAGAGCAGACGACAGGGGCAACTGAAGCTTTCTTT. Translating it yields CSAREQTTGATEAFF. The V call is TRBV20-1, the J call TRBJ1-1; 8 bases are shared with TRBD1. The V and J ends lost 0 bases and 5 bases, in that order; junction bases with no gene match: 8. Germline CDR1 reads DFQATT; CDR2 reads SNEGSKA (reference sequence). There are 15 residues in the CDR3.

This clonotype was recorded at least ten times. V usage is TRBV12-3 or TRBV12-4 and J usage is TRBJ2-5; possible D gene TRBD2, 6 bases. The V end lost 6 bases, the J end lost 2 bases, and 13 bases lay between the germline ends. The CDR3 loop spans 14 amino acids. The CDR3 loop is CASSQTGVQETQYF. For the CDR3, the DNA is TGTGCCAGCAGCCAAACGGGGGTTCAAGAGACCCAGTACTTC.

This clonotype was found many times. The rearrangement joins TRBV5-1 to TRBJ1-5, with D unresolved. Between the trimmed V and J ends, which lost 2 bases and 4 bases, there was a span of 10 bases. Germline V gene lookup returns CDR1 SGHRS and CDR2 YFSETQ. The CDR3 runs to 14 residues. The CDR3, as DNA: TGCGCCAGCAGCTTTAATGGAGCAAATCAGCCCCAGCATTTT. This sequence encodes CASSFNGANQPQHF.

This clonotype was counted at least ten times. This chain connects TRBV20-1 to TRBJ2-7, with a tentative D call TRBD1 (5 bases). V lost 0 bases and J lost 5, with 17 bases in between. Germline loops: CDR1 DFQATT, CDR2 SNEGSKA (reference sequence). This CDR3 is built from 15 residues. CDR3: CSARDLRQGWNEQYF. The DNA of the CDR3 is TGCAGTGCTAGAGATCTGCGCCAGGGATGGAACGAGCAGTACTTC.

This clonotype was picked up many times. The rearrangement links TRBV6-4 to TRBJ2-5; 9 nucleotides agree with TRBD2. The V gene's germline CDR1 is MRHNA and CDR2 SNTAGT. The CDR3 spans 13 residues. J lost 7 bases, V lost 2 bases, and 2 bases had no gene match. CDR3 nucleotide sequence: TGTGCCAGCAGTGACGAGACTAGCGGGACCCAGTACTTC. Translated, it gives CASSDETSGTQYF.

This clonotype was detected ten times or more. V gene TRBV20-1 combines with J gene TRBJ1-1; D not resolved. The CDR3 is 16 amino acids. Per the germline V gene, CDR1 is DFQATT and CDR2 is SNEGSKA (reference sequence). Trimming pared 0 bases from V and 1 base from J, leaving 15 bases between. CDR3 sequence: CSARDIFRARNTEAFF. The CDR3 region has the DNA TGCAGTGCTAGAGATATTTTTAGGGCTCGGAACACTGAAGCTTTCTTT.

There are many counts of this clonotype. The chain carries TRBV20-1 and TRBJ2-7; 7 nucleotides align to TRBD2. The length of the CDR3 is 15 residues. Looked up from germline, CDR1 is DFQATT and CDR2 is SNEGSKA (reference sequence). CDR3 loop: CSVRLRAGVGYEQYF. CDR3 DNA: TGCAGCGTACGGTTGAGGGCGGGAGTCGGGTACGAGCAGTACTTC.

This rearrangement joins TRBV18 to TRBJ2-5; 7 nucleotides line up with TRBD1. Germline values: CDR1 KGHSH, CDR2 LQKENI. With V trimmed by 4 bases and J by 1 base, 6 bases remained unmatched. There are 15 residues in the CDR3. The CDR3: CASSHRDRFQETQYF. CDR3 DNA sequence: TGTGCCAGCTCACACCGGGACAGATTCCAAGAGACCCAGTACTTC.

This clonotype appeared many times. This rearrangement joins TRBV6-2 or TRBV6-3 to TRBJ2-7, with 13 nucleotides matching TRBD2. J gave up 0 bases and V 2 bases, and 4 bases lay outside the gene matches. Germline CDR1 and CDR2: MNHEY and SVGEGT. This CDR3 is built from 17 residues. The CDR3 DNA sequence: TGTGCCAGCAGTTACCAACTAGCGGGGGGGAACTCCTACGAGCAGTACTTC. Protein: CASSYQLAGGNSYEQYF.

This clonotype was seen many times. The chain is built from TRBV2 and TRBJ1-2; TRBD1 might be the D (6 bases). Germline values: CDR1 SNHLY, CDR2 FYNNEI. Trimming stripped 9 bases from V and 8 bases from J, with 13 bases between. The CDR3 length is 11 residues. CDR3 amino acids: CASVLGGGYTF. In nucleotides, the CDR3 is TGTGCCAGTGTTCTTGGGGGCGGCTACACCTTC.

This clonotype was seen repeatedly, ten times or more. This rearrangement joins TRBV11-1 to TRBJ2-3; no definite D call. The CDR3 totals 15 residues. Per germline, CDR1 SGHAT and CDR2 FQDESV (reference sequence). Trimming left V 5 bases short and J 4 bases short, with 16 bases between. DNA of the CDR3: TGTGCCAGCAGCGTCCCGACTTCCGGGTCAGATACGCAGTATTTT. Amino acids: CASSVPTSGSDTQYF.

This clonotype has ten or more counts. The rearrangement uses TRBV5-1 and TRBJ2-2, with D possibly matching TRBD1 (6 bases). This CDR3 contains 15 residues. Germline V gene data show CDR1 as SGHRS and CDR2 as YFSETQ. Trimming shortened V by 1 base and J by 4 bases, and 11 bases separated the two germline ends. The CDR3 DNA sequence: TGCGCCAGCAGCTTGCAGCAGGGGAGCACCGGGGAGCTGTTTTTT. Translation: CASSLQQGSTGELFF.

In its sample, this clonotype was seen a few times. The chain uses TRBV7-6 and TRBJ1-2, with D tentatively TRBD1 (5 bases). The CDR3 is 17 residues long. Deletions cut 1 base from V and 4 bases from J, with 19 bases between. CDR1 and CDR2 (germline): SGHVS, FNYEAQ. CDR3 sequence (DNA): TGTGCCAGCAGCTTAGGTCGGGGGACGGGACGGACCTATGGCTACACCTTC. This gives the protein CASSLGRGTGRTYGYTF.

At least ten counts were recorded for this clonotype. The V call is TRBV6-2 or TRBV6-3, the J call TRBJ2-7, with TRBD1 matching over 7 bases. The CDR3 length is 15 residues. V trimming: 6 bases; J trimming: 4 bases; junction bases outside the gene matches: 12. The germline CDR1 and CDR2 sequences are MNHEY and SVGEGT. The CDR3 loop is CASRRAGGQPYEQYF. The CDR3 nucleotides read TGTGCCAGCAGGCGAGCAGGGGGACAGCCTTACGAGCAGTACTTC.

This clonotype has a handful of counts. J is TRBJ2-5 and V is TRBV20-1; D might be TRBD2 (5 bases). The germline V gene encodes CDR1 DFQATT and CDR2 SNEGSKA (reference sequence). The CDR3 covers 14 residues. Between the trimmed V and J ends, which lost 3 bases and 2 bases, there was a span of 13 bases. CDR3 nucleotide sequence: TGCAGTGCTAGGGGTCTGGGGAGACAAGAGACCCAGTACTTC. Amino acids: CSARGLGRQETQYF.

This clonotype showed up many times. The gene calls are TRBV7-9 and TRBJ2-5; TRBD1 is a possible D gene (6 bases). Trimming took 0 bases from V and 4 from J, leaving 9 bases between them. Germline CDR1 reads SEHNR; CDR2 reads FQNEAQ (reference sequence). There are 14 residues in the CDR3. This CDR3 is CASSLAGATETQYF. The CDR3 DNA follows: TGTGCCAGCAGCTTAGCGGGGGCAACAGAGACCCAGTACTTC.

This clonotype was seen ten or more times. This rearrangement joins TRBV6-2 or TRBV6-3 to TRBJ2-2; D tentatively fits TRBD1 or TRBD2 (5 bases each). CDR3 length: 14 residues. Germline V CDR1 and CDR2: MNHEY, SVGEGT. Trimming shortened V by 2 bases and J by 7 bases, and 11 bases separated the two germline ends. CDR3 residues: CASSYGPGSGELFF. In DNA, the CDR3 is TGTGCCAGCAGTTACGGCCCAGGGAGCGGGGAGCTGTTTTTT.

This clonotype appeared many times. The V call is TRBV28, the J call TRBJ2-1; D remains unclear. V dropped 2 bases and J dropped 2 bases, with 10 bases sitting between them. Germline V CDR1 and CDR2: MDHEN, SYDVKM. The CDR3 consists of 15 residues. CDR3 sequence reads: CASSLKVGPYNEQFF. In DNA, the CDR3 is TGTGCCAGCAGTTTAAAGGTCGGTCCCTACAATGAGCAGTTCTTC. The whole variable domain, filled in from reference TRBV28 and TRBJ2-1, reads DVKVTQSSRYLVKRTGEKVFLECVQDMDHENMFWYRQDPGLGLRLIYFSYDVKMKEKGDIPEGYSVSREKKERFSLILESASTNQTSMYLCASSLKVGPYNEQFFGPGTRLTVL.

This clonotype was counted many times. The rearrangement joins TRBV27 to TRBJ1-5; D is possibly TRBD1 (5 bases). This CDR3 is 14 amino acids long. CDR1 is MNHEY and CDR2 is SMNVEV in the germline V gene (reference sequence). V was pared by 6 bases and J by 4 bases, with 13 bases between. The CDR3 loop reads CASSARGENQPQHF. CDR3 bases: TGTGCCAGCAGCGCTAGGGGAGAGAATCAGCCCCAGCATTTT.